The rows below give T cell receptor beta chains drawn from one sample of a study of beta chain features in type 1 diabetes. Data came from immunoSEQ multiplex PCR; TCRdb stores just in-frame clones and leaves some out. The data contain about half a million clones, about 10% of them seen just once; the ten biggest clones take up less than 0.06%. Sequencing input: naive CD4+ T cells from blood. The source is a woman younger than 30 in good health. CDR3s include the opening cysteine and the closing phenylalanine or tryptophan. D genes are given only for firm matches. Expanded clones get a size class; other rows say once, few or many, or leave the size out.

few TRBJ1-2 TRBV5-1 NA TGCGCCAGCAGCTTGGAACGCGGCTATGGCTACACCTTC CASSLERGYGYTF
few TRBJ1-1 TRBV2 NA TGTGCCAGCAGTGTACAGGAGGACACTGAAGCTTTCTTT CASSVQEDTEAFF
few TRBJ1-6 TRBV9 NA TGTGCCAGCAGCGACCGCCAGAGCTCCTATAATTCACCCCTCCACTTT CASSDRQSSYNSPLHF
NA TRBJ2-5 TRBV6-5 TRBD2 TGTGCCAGCAGTTACTCGAGGGGTAGCGGGGGCGAGACCCAGTACTTC CASSYSRGSGGETQYF
few TRBJ2-1 TRBV7-3 NA TGTGCCAGCAGCTTAAATTCCGACAATGAGCAGTTCTTC CASSLNSDNEQFF
few TRBJ1-1 TRBV25-1 TRBD1 TGTGCCAGCAGTGAATTAGGGACACAGGGGTTGAACACTGAAGCTTTCTTT CASSELGTQGLNTEAFF
few TRBJ1-5 TRBV15 NA TGTGCCACCAGCCTGACCGGGCTTCAGCCCCAGCATTTT CATSLTGLQPQHF
few TRBJ1-2 TRBV29-1 NA TGCAGCGGGCAGGGGATCGAGTATGGCTACACCTTC CSGQGIEYGYTF
few TRBJ1-4 TRBV7-2 TRBD1 TGTGCCAGCAGCTTGGGGACAGGGGGAGAAAAACTGTTTTTT CASSLGTGGEKLFF
few TRBJ2-2 TRBV4-3 NA TGCGCCAGCAGCCAACGCAGGAACACCGGGGAGCTGTTTTTT CASSQRRNTGELFF
NA TRBJ1-2 TRBV19 NA TGTGCCAGTATGGAGTACTATGGCTACACCTTC CASMEYYGYTF
NA TRBJ2-7 TRBV10-3 TRBD2 TGTGCCATCAGGGAATCTAGCGGGAGCAGCGAGCAGTACTTC CAIRESSGSSEQYF
few TRBJ1-1 TRBV29-1 NA TGCAGCGTTGTCCTCCAACTCAAGCCGAGAGCTTTCTTT CSVVLQLKPRAFF
few TRBJ1-1 TRBV7-9 NA TGTGCCAGCAGCTTAGATGGGGTGGACACTGAAGCTTTCTTT CASSLDGVDTEAFF
few TRBJ2-3 TRBV28 TRBD1 TGTGCCAGCAGCCAAAACCGCTGGGACAGGGAGGCAGATACGCAGTATTTT CASSQNRWDREADTQYF
NA TRBJ2-5 TRBV27 NA TGTGCCAGCAGCCCCCCCGGGAGATGGAAAGAGACCCAGTACTTC CASSPPGRWKETQYF
few TRBJ2-3 TRBV7-9 NA TGTGCCAGCAGCTTAGGAGGAGGGCCCACAGATACGCAGTATTTT CASSLGGGPTDTQYF
NA TRBJ2-1 TRBV10-3 TRBD2 TGTGCCATCAGACCACTAGCGGGAGGGCCAAATGAGCAGTTCTTC CAIRPLAGGPNEQFF
NA TRBJ2-3 TRBV15 NA TGTGCCACCAGCAGAGATCCCGGTGGCGCAGATACGCAGTATTTT CATSRDPGGADTQYF
NA TRBJ2-1 TRBV9 NA TGTGCCAGCAGCGCAGGGTCCCGCTCCTACAATGAGCAGTTCTTC CASSAGSRSYNEQFF
NA TRBJ1-4 TRBV2 NA TGTGCCAGCAACTATAGGCAGGGCCGCGAAAAACTGTTTTTT CASNYRQGREKLFF
NA TRBJ2-2 TRBV7-2 TRBD1 TGTGCCAGCACATTGAGTACAGGGGCAGGGCCCGGGGAGCTGTTTTTT CASTLSTGAGPGELFF
NA TRBJ2-7 TRBV2 NA TGTGCCAGCAGTGAAGGTGGCCGATCCTACTACGAGCAGTACTTC CASSEGGRSYYEQYF
NA TRBJ1-4 TRBV5-1 TRBD1 TGCGCCAGCAGCCACCCAACCGGGACAGGGAATGAAAAACTGTTTTTT CASSHPTGTGNEKLFF
few TRBJ1-2 TRBV7-9 NA TGTGCCAGCAGCCACGGGATCAACTATGGCTACACCTTC CASSHGINYGYTF
many TRBJ1-4 TRBV13 TRBD1 TGTGCCAGCAGCTTAACGACAGGGGATGAAAAACTGTTTTTT CASSLTTGDEKLFF
NA TRBJ2-7 TRBV30 TRBD1 TGTGCCTGGGCGGGACAGGGTCCCTACGAGCAGTACTTC CAWAGQGPYEQYF
NA TRBJ1-5 TRBV19 NA TGTGCCAGTAGTCCGGGGACTACTGGCCAGCCCCAGCATTTT CASSPGTTGQPQHF
few TRBJ1-2 TRBV29-1 NA TGCAGCGCTGGGTCGGGGACAAAGTATGGCTACACCTTC CSAGSGTKYGYTF
NA TRBJ2-6 TRBV10-3 NA TGTGCCACCGGGGGCGCTGGGGCCAACGTCCTGACTTTC CATGGAGANVLTF
few TRBJ2-1 TRBV7-2 TRBD2 TGTGCCAGCAGGCCGGGACTAGCGGGGCACAATGAGCAGTTCTTC CASRPGLAGHNEQFF
few TRBJ1-4 TRBV5-1 NA TGCGCCAGCAGCTCCGGGCCTCCCATCGAAAAACTGTTTTTT CASSSGPPIEKLFF
NA TRBJ2-1 TRBV14 NA TGTGCCAGCAGTCATCACAATGAGCAGTTCTTC CASSHHNEQFF
few TRBJ2-1 TRBV9 NA TGTGCCAGCAGCGCTGTCGGAGATCACTACAATGAGCAGTTCTTC CASSAVGDHYNEQFF
NA TRBJ2-1 TRBV25-1 NA TGTGCCAGCAAATCCCCGTCGAATGAGCAGTTCTTC CASKSPSNEQFF
few TRBJ2-7 TRBV7-3 NA TGTGCCAGCAGCTTGGACCCGGGACCGGGCTACGAGCAGTACTTC CASSLDPGPGYEQYF
NA TRBJ2-5 TRBV2 TRBD1 TGTGCCAGCAGCATGGGACAGGGGAGGAGAGAGACCCAGTACTTC CASSMGQGRRETQYF
NA TRBJ1-5 TRBV4-3 TRBD1 TGCGCCAGCAGCCGGGCACACAGGGGGCGCAATCAGCCCCAGCATTTT CASSRAHRGRNQPQHF
NA TRBJ2-1 TRBV4-3 NA TGCGCCAGCAGCCGCACGGCACCGAGCTCCTACAATGAGCAGTTCTTC CASSRTAPSSYNEQFF
few TRBJ1-2 TRBV30 NA TGTGCCTGGACCGAAAGAGGGATGTATGGCTACACCTTC CAWTERGMYGYTF
NA TRBJ1-1 TRBV18 NA TGTGCCAGCTCACCACCGTCAGGGCCACGTGAAGCTTTCTTT CASSPPSGPREAFF
few TRBJ1-2 TRBV29-1 TRBD1 TGCAGCGTTGAAGTAGCAGGGGGCGATGGCTACACCTTC CSVEVAGGDGYTF
few TRBJ2-3 TRBV7-9 TRBD2 TGTGCCAGCAGCGTAACGGCGGGGGGCACAGATACGCAGTATTTT CASSVTAGGTDTQYF
many TRBJ2-3 TRBV14 NA TGTGCCAGCAGCCAAGATCTTGGAGATACGCAGTATTTT CASSQDLGDTQYF
NA TRBJ2-3 TRBV27 NA TGTGCCAGCAGTTGGGCATATACGCAGTATTTT CASSWAYTQYF
NA TRBJ2-5 TRBV4-3 TRBD2 TGCGCCAGCAGCCAAGGACTAGCGGGGGGGACAGAGACCCAGTACTTC CASSQGLAGGTETQYF
NA TRBJ2-5 TRBV18 NA TGTGCCAGCTCACCACCTGGGGAGACCCAGTACTTC CASSPPGETQYF
few TRBJ2-4 TRBV7-9 TRBD1 TGTGCCAGCAGCTGGGGACAGGGGGCAACCAAAAACATTCAGTACTTC CASSWGQGATKNIQYF
NA TRBJ2-1 TRBV18 NA TGTGCCAGCTCATCCGACAGGTTACCTGAGCAGTTCTTC CASSSDRLPEQFF
NA TRBJ2-3 TRBV5-1 NA TGCGCCAGCAGCTTGGTGGTCGCGGTTGATACGCAGTATTTT CASSLVVAVDTQYF
NA TRBJ2-3 TRBV15 TRBD1 TGTGCCACCAGCAGAGGAAGAGGGACAGGGACCGATACGCAGTATTTT CATSRGRGTGTDTQYF
few TRBJ1-1 TRBV30 NA TGTGCCTGGAGTAAGGGATACAAGGGGGAGACTGAAGCTTTCTTT CAWSKGYKGETEAFF
few TRBJ1-1 TRBV15 NA TGTGCCACCAGCAGAGATCGGCCGGCTGACATGAACACTGAAGCTTTCTTT CATSRDRPADMNTEAFF